This T cell receptor (beta chain) was identified during a study of blood T cell repertoires in COVID-19. The protocol was immunoSEQ multiplex PCR, while the TCRdb copy is restricted to in-frame clones and leaves out a portion. The sample has some 300,000 clones, roughly nine tenths seen once. The sequence derives from a woman in her 30s who had been exposed to COVID-19. The specimen sequenced was PBMCs or T cells enriched from blood (not recorded which).

This CDR3 reads CASSQVFMENGYTF. In nucleotides, the CDR3 is TGCGCCAGCAGCCAAGTGTTCATGGAGAATGGCTACACCTTC. The V and J genes are TRBV4-3 and TRBJ1-2; unclear D gene. This CDR3 is built from 14 residues. Between the trimmed V and J ends, which lost 1 base and 6 bases, there was a span of 12 bases. Germline V gives CDR1 LGHNA, CDR2 YSLEER.